This TCR beta chain came from a study of shared clonotypes between healthy human individuals. Clones were read by immunoSEQ multiplex PCR, and TCRdb kept only the in-frame ones, dropping some. This sample has 90,000 to 120,000 clones, with over 65% found just once. V was trimmed by 3 bases and J by 1 base, leaving 12 bases between them. In germline, CDR1 is MRHNA, CDR2 SNTAGT. This CDR3 region has 15 residues. This chain links TRBV6-4 with TRBJ1-1; D perhaps matches TRBD1 (5 bases). The sample consisted of memory CD8+ T cells sorted from blood. Subset: CD45RO+ cells pooled with CCR7-negative TemRA cells. The receptor was derived from a woman in her twenties or thirties in good health. The CDR3 loop is CASSEAIGGNTEAFF. For the CDR3, the DNA is TGTGCCAGCAGTGAAGCGATTGGGGGGAACACTGAAGCTTTCTTT.